This TCR beta chain is drawn from a study of shared clonotypes between healthy human individuals. General study findings and limits: In contrast to clonotypes shared by all four donors, non-shared clonotypes had lower generation probabilities. The sampled material consisted only of blood, and tissue repertoires are likely to differ.

TCRdb's copy holds only in-frame clones and misses some; the assay was immunoSEQ multiplex PCR. The sample records 190,000 or so clones, 65% to 80% being singletons. Adult Caucasians living in Nashville, Tennessee made up all of the donors. The V end lost 5 bases, the J end lost 4 bases, and 7 bases lay between the germline ends. Germline CDR1 LNHDA, CDR2 SQIVND (reference sequence). The CDR3 has 12 residues. In regard to this clone: Its antigen is not known.

The sequenced sample consisted of memory CD4+ T cells sorted from blood. Subset of the sample: CD45RA-negative fraction. The V call is TRBV19, the J call TRBJ2-3; D uncertain. The source of this sequence is a man aged 25 to 40 in good health. Here the CDR3 DNA reads TGTGCCAGTAGTCCCCGGGCAGATACGCAGTATTTT. It translates to CASSPRADTQYF.